This is a list of T cell receptor beta chains from one sample in a study of response to subunit inactivated influenza vaccine. Each CDR3 protein gets one entry after TCRdb re-called the RT-PCR reads with MiXCR. The sample includes fewer than 750,000 distinct CDR3 sequences, about 15% of them seen just once. The sample was PBMCs from blood, taken about 12 days after vaccination. The source is a man in his forties or fifties who received an inactivated influenza vaccine. CDR3s include the opening cysteine and the closing phenylalanine or tryptophan. Fields, in order: clone size, V gene, D gene, J gene, CDR3 DNA, CDR3 protein. The D gene is left open where the match is weak. Clone size, where shown, is once, few, many, or a class for clones that have expanded.

>NA|TRBV12-3/TRBV12-4|NA|TRBJ1-1
TGTGCCAGCACCGGAGGGGGACTGAACACTGAAGCTTTCTTT
CASTGGGLNTEAFF
>NA|TRBV15|NA|TRBJ1-6
TGTGCCACCAAGGGTGTTGATTCACCCCTCCACTTT
CATKGVDSPLHF
>NA|TRBV10-3|TRBD1|TRBJ1-4
TGTGCCATCAGTGAGTCGGCGGGACAGGGGAGTGAAAAACTGTTTTTT
CAISESAGQGSEKLFF
>few|TRBV5-1|NA|TRBJ1-4
TGCGCCAGCAGCCGGATGTGGGGTGAAAAACTGTTTTTT
CASSRMWGEKLFF
>NA|TRBV12-3/TRBV12-4|NA|TRBJ2-7
TGTGCCAGCAGGTCGGCAGGAGCCTCCTACGAGCAGTACTTC
CASRSAGASYEQYF
>NA|TRBV5-5|TRBD1|TRBJ1-2
TGTGCCAGCAGCTACAGGGGACAGACAAGCTATGGCTACACCTTC
CASSYRGQTSYGYTF
>NA|TRBV2|NA|TRBJ1-6
TGTGCCAGCAAAGCCCAGAGGGGGAATAATTCACCCCTCCACTTT
CASKAQRGNNSPLHF
>NA|TRBV5-1|NA|TRBJ1-4
TGCGCCAGCAGCTCGCAGGGTGTAACTAATGAAAAACTGTTTTTT
CASSSQGVTNEKLFF
>few|TRBV30|NA|TRBJ2-2
TGTGCCTCCGCCGGGCCGCAGGGCGGGGAGCTGTTTTTT
CASAGPQGGELFF
>few|TRBV6-2/TRBV6-3|TRBD1|TRBJ2-1
TGTGCCAGCAGGTCACGGGACAGGGGTACAGGTCTGTTCTTC
CASRSRDRGTGLFF
>few|TRBV29-1|NA|TRBJ2-3
TGCAGCGGGACCCCAGCGTTTCGGGGCACAGATACGCAGTATTTT
CSGTPAFRGTDTQYF
>few|TRBV10-3|NA|TRBJ2-6
TGTGCCATCAGTGGTGGGGGGCCATACTCTGGGGCCAACGTCCTGACTTTC
CAISGGGPYSGANVLTF
>few|TRBV3-1|NA|TRBJ1-1
TGTGCCAGCAGCCAATCACGGAGGAGCACTGAAGCTTTCTTT
CASSQSRRSTEAFF
>few|TRBV2|NA|TRBJ2-1
TGTGCCAGCCGGGACTTCGACTACAATGAGCAGTTCTTC
CASRDFDYNEQFF
>few|TRBV7-9|TRBD2|TRBJ2-1
TGTGCCAGCAGCGGGGGACTAGCGGGGATCTACAATGAGCAGTTCTTC
CASSGGLAGIYNEQFF
>many|TRBV5-5|NA|TRBJ1-2
TGTGCCAGCACCCGAGCGGGTCTGAACTATGGCTACACCTTC
CASTRAGLNYGYTF
>NA|TRBV7-6|TRBD2|TRBJ2-3
TGTGCCAGCAGCTTAGAGGCGGGAGTTGGTACAGATACGCAGTATTTT
CASSLEAGVGTDTQYF
>NA|TRBV7-9|TRBD2|TRBJ2-5
TGTGCCAGCAGCTTAGAGGGACTAGTAGCGGCCCACTACTTC
CASSLEGLVAAHYF
>NA|TRBV12-3/TRBV12-4|TRBD2|TRBJ2-3
TGTGCCAGCAGTACTCTAGCGGGGGCTAGCACAGATACGCAGTATTTT
CASSTLAGASTDTQYF
>few|TRBV28|TRBD1|TRBJ1-3
TGTGCCAGCAGTTCGCCGGGACAGGGGGCGCCTGGAAACACCATATATTTT
CASSSPGQGAPGNTIYF
>NA|TRBV6-1|NA|TRBJ2-3
TGTGCCAGCTGCCGCCTGGACGGACCCACAGATACGCAGTATTTT
CASCRLDGPTDTQYF
>NA|TRBV3-1|TRBD2|TRBJ2-7
TGTGCCAGCAGCCAAGCGGGAGGATCTCCGAACTTC
CASSQAGGSPNF
>NA|TRBV7-7|NA|TRBJ2-7
TGTGCCAGCAGCCCCCGGTTGGCTTATTGCTCCTACGAGCAGTACTTC
CASSPRLAYCSYEQYF
>NA|TRBV5-5|TRBD2|TRBJ2-7
TGTGCCAGCAGCTTGATACTAGCGGGGGGGCCATCCTACGAGCAGTACTTC
CASSLILAGGPSYEQYF
>NA|TRBV28|NA|TRBJ1-1
TGTGCCAGCACCAACAGGTATGAAGCTTTCTTT
CASTNRYEAFF
>NA|TRBV5-6|NA|TRBJ2-1
TGTGCCAGCAGCAACGGGCCCCAGAAGTTCTTC
CASSNGPQKFF
>NA|TRBV10-3|TRBD2|TRBJ2-5
TGTGCCGCGGCGGGGGGGCCTCAGAAAGAGACCCAGTACTTC
CAAAGGPQKETQYF
>many|TRBV7-2|NA|TRBJ1-2
TGTGCCAGCAGCTTAGGACCGGGAAACTATGGCTACACCTTC
CASSLGPGNYGYTF
>NA|TRBV9|TRBD2|TRBJ2-2
TGTGCCAGCAGCGTAGGAGGACTAGCTCAGGACTTAACCGGGGAGCTGTTTTTT
CASSVGGLAQDLTGELFF